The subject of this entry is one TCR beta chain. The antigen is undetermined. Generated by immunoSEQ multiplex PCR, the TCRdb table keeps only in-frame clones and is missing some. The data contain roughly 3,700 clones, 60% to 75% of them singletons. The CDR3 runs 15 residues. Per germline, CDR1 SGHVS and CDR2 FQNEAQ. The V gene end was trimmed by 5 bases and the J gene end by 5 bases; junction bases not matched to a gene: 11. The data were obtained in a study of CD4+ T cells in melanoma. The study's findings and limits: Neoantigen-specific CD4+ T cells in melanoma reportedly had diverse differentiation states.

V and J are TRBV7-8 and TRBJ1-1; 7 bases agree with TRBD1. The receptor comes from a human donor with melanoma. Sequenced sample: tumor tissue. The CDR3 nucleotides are TGTGCCAGCAGCGCCTTACAGGGGAGCTTTACTGAAGCTTTCTTT. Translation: CASSALQGSFTEAFF.